A single T cell receptor (beta chain) is shown here with its context. This sample stems from a study of cytomegalovirus exposure and HLA in healthy donors. Study context: There were 117 million unique TCR beta sequences, drawn from about 180 million T cells, in an earlier analysis.

Trimming took off 7 bases at V and 1 base at J, with 13 bases between the two ends. The germline V gene encodes CDR1 SQVTM and CDR2 ANQGSEA. The CDR3 contains 13 residues. Primers for the PCR totalled 60 Vbeta and 13 Jbeta. This table comes from immunoSEQ multiplex PCR, and its TCRdb copy is limited to in-frame clones, with some not included. This table holds over 200,000 clones, roughly 91% found once. The clonotype originates from a woman aged 18-29 years in good health and CMV-seronegative. The specimen was PBMCs. V gene TRBV29-1 combines with J gene TRBJ1-2; a weak D match, TRBD1 (5 bases). In DNA form, the CDR3 reads TGCAGCGCCTTGGACACAAGTAACTATGGCTACACCTTC. Translating gives CSALDTSNYGYTF.